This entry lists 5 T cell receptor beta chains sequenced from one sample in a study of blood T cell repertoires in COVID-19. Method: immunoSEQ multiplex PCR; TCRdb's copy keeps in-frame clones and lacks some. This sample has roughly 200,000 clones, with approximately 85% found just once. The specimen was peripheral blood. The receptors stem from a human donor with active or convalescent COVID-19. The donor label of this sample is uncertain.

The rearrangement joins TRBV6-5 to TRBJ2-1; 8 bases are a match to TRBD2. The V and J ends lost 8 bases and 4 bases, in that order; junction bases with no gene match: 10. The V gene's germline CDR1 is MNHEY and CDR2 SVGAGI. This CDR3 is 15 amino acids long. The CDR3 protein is CASSTRAGGYNEQFF. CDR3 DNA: TGTGCCAGCTCAACGCGGGCGGGGGGATACAATGAGCAGTTCTTC.

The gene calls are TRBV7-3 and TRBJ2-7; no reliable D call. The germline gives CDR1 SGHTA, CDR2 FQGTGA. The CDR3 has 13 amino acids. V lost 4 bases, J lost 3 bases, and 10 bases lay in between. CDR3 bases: TGTGCCAGCAGCTACGCACACCTCTACGAGCAGTACTTC. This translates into CASSYAHLYEQYF.

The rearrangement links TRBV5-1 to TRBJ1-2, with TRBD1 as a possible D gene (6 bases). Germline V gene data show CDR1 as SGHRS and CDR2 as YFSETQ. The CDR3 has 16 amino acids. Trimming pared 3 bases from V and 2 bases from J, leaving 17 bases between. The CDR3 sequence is CASSSGTSFSNYGYTF. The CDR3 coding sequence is TGCGCCAGCAGCTCCGGGACAAGTTTTTCAAACTATGGCTACACCTTC. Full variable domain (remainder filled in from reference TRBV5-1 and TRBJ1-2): KAGVTQTPRYLIKTRGQQVTLSCSPISGHRSVSWYQQTPGQGLQFLFEYFSETQRNKGNFPGRFSGRQFSNSRSEMNVSTLELGDSALYLCASSSGTSFSNYGYTFGSGTRLTVV.

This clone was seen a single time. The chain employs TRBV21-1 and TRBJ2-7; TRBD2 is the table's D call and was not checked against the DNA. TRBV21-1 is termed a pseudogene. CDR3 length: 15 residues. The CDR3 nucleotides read TGTGCCAGCAGGGATCTGGGAGGGCCGACCTACGAGCAGTACTTC. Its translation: CASRDLGGPTYEQYF.

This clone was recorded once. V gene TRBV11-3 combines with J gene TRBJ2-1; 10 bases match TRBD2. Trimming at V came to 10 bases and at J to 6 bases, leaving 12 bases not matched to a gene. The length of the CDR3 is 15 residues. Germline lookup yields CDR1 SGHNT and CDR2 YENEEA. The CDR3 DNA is TGTGCCATATCTCAGCGGGAGGGGTCCCCCAATGAGCAGTTCTTC. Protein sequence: CAISQREGSPNEQFF. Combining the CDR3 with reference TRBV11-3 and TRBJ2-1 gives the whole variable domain EAGVVQSPRYKIIEKKQPVAFWCNPISGHNTLYWYLQNLGQGPELLIRYENEEAVDDSQLPKDRFSAERLKGVDSTLKIQPAELGDSAVYLCAISQREGSPNEQFFGPGTRLTVL.